This TCR beta chain was documented in a study of molecular identifiers for immune sequencing clone quantification. Findings of the study overall: Over 97% of effector molecules, but under 1% in naive cells, were held by clones with more than 20 RNA copies.

There are 12 residues in the CDR3. CDR1 MNHEY and CDR2 SVGEGT come from the germline V gene. TCRdb processed the PCR reads anew with MiXCR; each CDR3 protein has one entry. The repertoire includes 460,000 or so distinct CDR3 sequences, about 20% of them detected once, and around 0.84% sits in the top ten. This clonotype was seen many times. The antigen is undetermined. One junction end disagrees with the germline gene, perhaps due to a read error. The sequenced sample was naive CD8+ T cells from blood, with Jurkat cell RNA spiked in. As to subset: FACS-sorted CD8+CD4-CCR7+CD45RA+ naive T cells. This chain joins TRBV6-2 or TRBV6-3 and TRBJ2-1; 9 nucleotides agree with TRBD2. The TCR was taken from a human donor in good health. Some libraries in this study had Jurkat cell RNA spiked in. The CDR3 spells CATSRGGAEQFF. The CDR3 DNA is TGTGCCACCAGTCGCGGGGGGGCTGAGCAGTTCTTC.